Below, one T cell receptor beta chain is given with its context. This sample was included in a study of control samples from healthy donors and cancer patients. V was pared by 0 bases and J by 1 base, with 2 bases between. Germline lookup yields CDR1 SGHDT and CDR2 YYEEEE. The CDR3 has 12 amino acids. Sequencing used immunoSEQ multiplex PCR; TCRdb keeps in-frame clones, though not all of them. The sample records 150,000 to 200,000 clones, around 90% being singletons. Sequenced material: blood. The TCR sequence derives from a woman between 50 and 59 years old in good health. The chain uses TRBV5-6 and TRBJ2-7; D ambiguous. The CDR3 DNA sequence: TGTGCCAGCAGCTTGGTTTCCTACGAGCAGTACTTC. Protein sequence: CASSLVSYEQYF.